The TCR beta chain described here comes from a study of blood T cell repertoires in COVID-19. The wider study: Sites in the United States, Italy and Spain provided acute and convalescent COVID-19 samples. From T cells, B-cell-depleted T cells, or PBMCs came the material, which was cDNA or gDNA.

In the original processing: Estimates of nucleated cell counts were drawn from the amplification of reference gene primers. The table came from immunoSEQ multiplex PCR; TCRdb's copy has only in-frame clones and leaves some out. V, J and clone size are those of that table, while D and trimming were read from the DNA. Among 90,000 to 120,000 clones listed, 90% to 95% were seen once. This CDR3 is built from 16 residues. The germline gives CDR1 ENHRY, CDR2 SYGVKD. Trimming took off 2 bases at V and 0 bases at J, with 13 bases between the two ends. The rearrangement links TRBV10-3 to TRBJ1-1; D ambiguous. The sample taken for sequencing was peripheral blood. The sequence came from a woman in her 30s with acute or convalescent COVID-19. CDR3 sequence: CAISERLTEMNTEAFF. CDR3 coding DNA: TGTGCCATCAGTGAGCGCCTAACAGAGATGAACACTGAAGCTTTCTTT.